Shown below are 24 T cell receptor beta chains from a single sample sequenced in a study of identical twins. TCRdb re-analysed the 5' RACE reads in MiXCR, keeping a single row per CDR3 protein. The sample comprises roughly 720,000 distinct CDR3 sequences, roughly 18% of which are singletons, and under 15% rests with the top ten. The same data also went into a second study, on T cells expressing NK-cell markers.

Sequenced material: PBMCs. These receptors originate from a woman aged 18 to 35 in good health.

The chain couples TRBV20-1 to TRBJ2-1, with no clear D. Germline CDR1 is DFQATT and CDR2 is SNEGSKA (reference sequence). The CDR3 has 11 amino acids. The CDR3 coding sequence is TGCAGGGCGACTCAGTACAATGAGCAGTTCTTC. Translated: CRATQYNEQFF.

This clonotype is a singleton in its sample. The chain carries TRBV6-1 and TRBJ2-1; 9 bases are a match to TRBD2. With V trimmed by 6 bases and J by 8 bases, 11 bases remained unmatched. CDR3 length equals 15 residues. From germline, CDR1 is MNHNS and CDR2 SASEGT. CDR3 amino acids: CASSPKSGGFYEQFF. CDR3 in DNA: TGTGCCAGCAGCCCCAAGAGCGGGGGGTTCTATGAGCAGTTCTTC.

The chain recombines TRBV4-2 with TRBJ2-1; a possible D gene is TRBD2 (6 bases). CDR3 size: 14 residues. Trimming removed 2 bases at V and 9 bases at J, with 14 bases between. From germline, CDR1 is LGHNA and CDR2 YNFKEQ. CDR3 protein: CASSQRRLDGEQFF. CDR3 bases: TGTGCCAGCAGCCAACGGCGACTAGATGGTGAGCAGTTCTTC.

The table lists this clonotype with a count of one. It is likely a read error, because the conserved phenylalanine at the end of the CDR3 is missing. The rearrangement links TRBV20-1 to TRBJ2-7; a weak D match, TRBD1 (6 bases). CDR1 and CDR2 from the germline V gene are DFQATT and SNEGSKA (reference sequence). CDR3 length: 13 residues. V lost 6 bases and J 2 bases, leaving 14 bases between the germline ends. The CDR3 spells CSANHREPYEQYY. The CDR3 bases are TGCAGTGCAAACCACAGGGAACCCTACGAGCAGTACTAC.

This clonotype was counted many times. The chain joins TRBV6-5 to TRBJ2-1; 7 bases line up with TRBD2. This CDR3 contains 17 residues. The V segment lost 2 bases and the J segment 6 bases; nucleotides outside the gene matches: 13. CDR1 and CDR2 (germline): MNHEY, SVGAGI. This CDR3 reads CASSYLVAGVGVNEQFF. CDR3 coding DNA: TGTGCCAGCAGTTACCTCGTGGCGGGAGTGGGGGTCAATGAGCAGTTCTTC.

This clonotype was observed a handful of times. The V gene is TRBV20-1, the J gene TRBJ2-7; TRBD1 agrees at 7 bases. Germline CDR1 is DFQATT and CDR2 is SNEGSKA (reference sequence). Trimming removed 6 bases from V and 3 bases from J; junction bases left unmatched: 8. The length of the CDR3 is 13 residues. CDR3 sequence reads: CSALGQHVYEQYF. CDR3 in DNA: TGCAGTGCCTTGGGACAGCATGTCTACGAGCAGTACTTC.

This clonotype was observed a handful of times. J is TRBJ2-2 and V is TRBV5-1; D call uncertain. This CDR3 contains 14 residues. Between the trimmed V and J ends, which lost 4 bases and 7 bases, there was a span of 14 bases. CDR1 is SGHRS, CDR2 YFSETQ, per germline. The CDR3 coding sequence is TGCGCCAGCAGCCCTGGACCTTTAAGCGGGGAGCTGTTTTTT. It specifies CASSPGPLSGELFF.

The chain joins TRBV5-5 to TRBJ2-2, with D uncertain. V dropped 4 bases and J dropped 5 bases, with 15 bases sitting between them. Germline V gene lookup returns CDR1 SGHKS and CDR2 YYEKEE (reference sequence). The length of the CDR3 is 15 residues. This chain's CDR3 is CASSRRTSWTGELFF. The DNA for the CDR3 is TGTGCCAGCAGCCGACGGACCTCGTGGACCGGGGAGCTGTTTTTT.

The count of this clonotype is one. The J gene is TRBJ1-6, the V gene TRBV10-1, with 8 nucleotides matching TRBD1. The length of the CDR3 is 14 residues. Germline lookup yields CDR1 WNHNN and CDR2 SYGVQD (reference sequence). Germline trimming cut 6 bases from V and 7 bases from J; bases unmatched to any gene: 5. CDR3 DNA sequence: TGCGCCAGCAGCCGGGACAGGAAAAATTCACCCCTCCACTTT. Translated: CASSRDRKNSPLHF.

The chain recombines TRBV7-3 with TRBJ2-1, with 10 bases matching TRBD2. Germline V CDR1 and CDR2: SGHTA, FQGTGA. The CDR3 runs to 14 residues. V trimming: 6 bases; J trimming: 9 bases; junction bases outside the gene matches: 8. The chain's CDR3 is CASRASGGAGEQFF. The CDR3 DNA reads as TGTGCCAGCAGAGCAAGCGGGGGGGCCGGTGAGCAGTTCTTC.

The genes are TRBV11-1 and TRBJ2-7; TRBD1 is a possible D gene (6 bases). There are 20 residues in the CDR3. Germline V gene lookup returns CDR1 SGHAT and CDR2 FQDESV (reference sequence). V lost 5 bases to trimming and J lost 3 bases, with 32 bases between them. For the CDR3, the DNA is TGTGCCAGCAGCGCCCCACCCGCTTACTCGTCTCCGGGACAAGACTACGAGCAGTACTTC. Translating gives CASSAPPAYSSPGQDYEQYF.

The chain carries TRBV2 and TRBJ2-3; no reliable D call. V was cut by 7 bases and J by 3 bases, with 11 bases left in between. The CDR3 extends over 13 amino acids. Germline-derived CDR1 and CDR2 are SNHLY and FYNNEI. The CDR3 DNA is TGTGCCAGCATTGGTGGGGTTACAGATACGCAGTATTTT. Amino acid sequence: CASIGGVTDTQYF.

In its sample, this clonotype was seen a few times. The rearrangement joins TRBV5-1 to TRBJ2-7; tentatively, D is TRBD1 or TRBD2 (7 bases each). This CDR3 is 17 amino acids long. V lost 1 base and J 3 bases, leaving 20 bases between the germline ends. CDR1 is SGHRS, CDR2 YFSETQ, per germline. As DNA, the CDR3 is TGCGCCAGCAGCTTGTATCCAGGGGGGGATAACTTCTACGAGCAGTACTTC. Translating gives CASSLYPGGDNFYEQYF. Full variable domain (rest looked up from reference TRBV5-1 and TRBJ2-7): KAGVTQTPRYLIKTRGQQVTLSCSPISGHRSVSWYQQTPGQGLQFLFEYFSETQRNKGNFPGRFSGRQFSNSRSEMNVSTLELGDSALYLCASSLYPGGDNFYEQYFGPGTRLTVT.

This clonotype was observed a handful of times. The genes are TRBV7-2 and TRBJ2-7; 13 bases line up with TRBD2. The CDR3 covers 15 residues. The germline CDR1 and CDR2 sequences are SGHTA and FQGNSA. V dropped 3 bases and J dropped 4; count of bases not matched to a gene: 3. The CDR3 is CASSLTSGRQYEQYF. The CDR3 DNA follows: TGTGCCAGCAGCTTGACTAGCGGGAGGCAGTACGAGCAGTACTTC.

This clonotype was observed a few times. The junction does not match germline at one end; this may be a read error. The J gene is TRBJ2-3, the V gene TRBV5-1; either TRBD1 or TRBD2 may fit D (5 bases each). The germline gives CDR1 SGHRS, CDR2 YFSETQ. The length of the CDR3 is 15 residues. DNA for the CDR3: TGTGCCAGCAGCCCCGGGCAGGGAGGCACAGATACGCAGTATTTT. Translated: CASSPGQGGTDTQYF.

The rearrangement links TRBV20-1 to TRBJ2-2; 11 nucleotides line up with TRBD2. V gave up 1 base and J gave up 1 base; unmatched junction bases: 2. The CDR3 has 16 amino acids. From germline, CDR1 is DFQATT and CDR2 SNEGSKA (reference sequence). CDR3 coding DNA: TGCAGTGCTAGAGTCGGGACTAGCGGGAACACCGGGGAGCTGTTTTTT. This translates into CSARVGTSGNTGELFF.

This chain joins TRBV6-1 and TRBJ1-5, with unresolved D. The CDR3 loop spans 11 amino acids. Trimming took off 3 bases at V and 7 bases at J, with 4 bases between the two ends. The V gene's germline CDR1 is MNHNS and CDR2 SASEGT. CDR3 region: CASSEPQPQHF. Written as DNA, the CDR3 is TGTGCCAGCAGTGAGCCACAGCCCCAGCATTTT.

With respect to this clonotype: This is likely a read error, given that the CDR3 carries no conserved phenylalanine or tryptophan at its end. The CDR3 sequence: CGARALHNRDTQYL. DNA for the CDR3: TGCGGTGCTAGAGCCCTCCACAACCGGGATACGCAGTATCTT. V and J are TRBV20-1 and TRBJ2-3, with D unclear. Germline CDR1 reads DFQATT; CDR2 reads SNEGSKA (reference sequence). This CDR3 has 14 residues.

This clonotype appeared a few times. This chain links TRBV5-6 with TRBJ1-1; maybe TRBD1 (5 bases). The germline gives CDR1 SGHDT, CDR2 YYEEEE. V lost 0 bases to trimming and J lost 5 bases, with 14 bases between them. The CDR3 totals 15 residues. CDR3 sequence: CASSLGDRRTTEAFF. Written as DNA, the CDR3 is TGTGCCAGCAGCTTGGGTGACAGACGAACGACTGAAGCTTTCTTT.

The V and J genes are TRBV29-1 and TRBJ2-7; TRBD1 matches at 12 bases. After removal of 8 bases from V and 4 bases from J, the junction contained 9 bases not matched to a gene. Germline CDR1 reads SQVTM; CDR2 reads ANQGSEA. The CDR3 contains 14 residues. CDR3 protein: CSSGTGGAEYEQYF. The CDR3 region has the DNA TGCAGCTCCGGGACAGGGGGCGCTGAGTACGAGCAGTACTTC.

V usage is TRBV9 and J usage is TRBJ1-1; TRBD1 aligns across 11 bases. The CDR3 has 17 residues. Per the germline V gene, CDR1 is SGDLS and CDR2 is YYNGEE. The J segment lost 4 bases and the V segment lost 4 bases, leaving 12 bases of the junction unmatched. DNA for the CDR3: TGTGCCAGCAGCCCTGTGCTCGGGACAGGGGGACCCACTGAAGCTTTCTTT. Its translation: CASSPVLGTGGPTEAFF.

The chain has TRBV6-5 and TRBJ2-1; possible D gene TRBD1, 6 bases. From germline, CDR1 is MNHEY and CDR2 SVGAGI. This CDR3 comprises 17 residues. Trimming removed 0 bases from V and 5 bases from J, with 17 bases in between. CDR3 sequence (DNA): TGTGCCAGCAGTTACTCGATGAACTTAGGGGGTAACAATGAGCAGTTCTTC. This gives the protein CASSYSMNLGGNNEQFF.

The CDR3 nucleotides read TGTGCCAGCAGGAAAAGGGGAGTTTATTACAATGAGCAGTTCTTC. Translating it yields CASRKRGVYYNEQFF. The J gene is TRBJ2-1, the V gene TRBV2; D may match TRBD1 or TRBD2 (5 bases each). V was cut by 6 bases and J by 4 bases, with 16 bases left in between. The CDR3 loop spans 15 amino acids. Germline V gene lookup returns CDR1 SNHLY and CDR2 FYNNEI.

Only a few counts were recorded for this clonotype. The V call is TRBV29-1, the J call TRBJ2-2; 9 bases agree with TRBD1. Germline loops: CDR1 SQVTM, CDR2 ANQGSEA. This CDR3 spans 15 amino acids. Unmatched junction bases numbered 4, after V lost 4 bases and J lost 1 base. CDR3 residues: CSVVGQGQNTGELFF. The CDR3 DNA follows: TGCAGCGTTGTGGGACAGGGACAGAACACCGGGGAGCTGTTTTTT.